This T cell receptor beta chain was sequenced for a study of T cell changes during pregnancy in multiple sclerosis. Repertoires were generated with immunoSEQ multiplex PCR, while TCRdb's copy carries only in-frame clones and drops some. Here the sample spans about 96,000 clones, around 94% being singletons. V trimming: 3 bases; J trimming: 8 bases; junction bases outside the gene matches: 13. This CDR3 region has 16 residues. Germline V gene data show CDR1 as SGHDN and CDR2 as FVKESK. This TCR came from a female donor with multiple sclerosis, enrolled in a pregnancy study. Sequencing was performed on peripheral blood, taken in the first trimester of pregnancy. The genes are TRBV14 and TRBJ2-1; 7 nucleotides align to TRBD2. The CDR3 DNA reads as TGTGCCAGCAGCCAGAGACTAGCCCTACTAGGGCATGAGCAGTTCTTC. This codes for CASSQRLALLGHEQFF.